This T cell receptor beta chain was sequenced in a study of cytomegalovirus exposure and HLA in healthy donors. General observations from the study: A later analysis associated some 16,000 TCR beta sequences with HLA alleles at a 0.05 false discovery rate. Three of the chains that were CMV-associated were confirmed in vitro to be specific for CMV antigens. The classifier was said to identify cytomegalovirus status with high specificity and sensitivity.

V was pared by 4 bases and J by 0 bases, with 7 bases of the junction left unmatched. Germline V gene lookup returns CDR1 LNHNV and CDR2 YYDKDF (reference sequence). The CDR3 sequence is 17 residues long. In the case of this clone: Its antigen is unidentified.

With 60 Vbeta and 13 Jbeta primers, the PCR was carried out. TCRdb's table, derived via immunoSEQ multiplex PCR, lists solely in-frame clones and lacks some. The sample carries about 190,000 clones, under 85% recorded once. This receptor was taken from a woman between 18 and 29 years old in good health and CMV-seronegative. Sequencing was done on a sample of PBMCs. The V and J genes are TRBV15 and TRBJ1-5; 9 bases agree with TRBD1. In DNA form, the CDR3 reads TGTGCCACCAGCAAAAAACAGGGGGCTAATAGCAATCAGCCCCAGCATTTT. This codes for CATSKKQGANSNQPQHF.